Listed below are T cell receptor beta chains from one sample, sequenced in a study of cytomegalovirus exposure and HLA in healthy donors. Sequencing was performed with immunoSEQ multiplex PCR; in TCRdb, only in-frame clones are kept and a portion is missing. The table records over 150,000 clones, around 80% of them present only once. The sequencing sample was made of PBMCs. Source of these receptors: a male donor in good health and CMV-seropositive. CDR3s leave out the opening cysteine and the closing phenylalanine or tryptophan. The order of the fields is CDR3 length, V gene, J gene, CDR3 protein.

17,TRBV7-2,TRBJ2-7,ASSFRSPSGRVMFYEQY
11,TRBV5-1,TRBJ2-1,ASSLVYDNEQF
11,TRBV13,TRBJ2-5,ASSSGLAEAQY
12,TRBV2,TRBJ1-5,ASSHDRANQPQH
14,TRBV27,TRBJ2-7,ASSSTAGTGIYEQY
14,TRBV4-3,TRBJ1-3,ASSQLTGVSGNTIY
13,TRBV19,TRBJ1-2,ASSMRTGKSYGYT
14,TRBV2,TRBJ2-3,ASRPGQGAGTDTQY
14,TRBV4-1,TRBJ1-2,ASSQETPGVIYGYT
12,TRBV7-9,TRBJ2-7,ASSAGHSDYEQY
15,TRBV6-4,TRBJ2-2,ASSPAYRDKGAGELF
14,TRBV11-2,TRBJ1-4,ASSNPGEGVNEKLF
14,TRBV19,TRBJ1-5,ASSNQGLSSNQPQH
10,TRBV6-1,TRBJ1-5,ASNGVNQPQH
15,TRBV4-1,TRBJ2-2,ASSQVLAPRVTGELF
16,TRBV7-2,TRBJ1-5,ASSLMALGQGEGQPQH
12,TRBV29-1,TRBJ1-3,SVRRDNSGNTIY